The 3 T cell receptor beta chains below all came from one sample that was sequenced in a study of T cells and Merkel cell carcinoma outcomes. Generated by immunoSEQ multiplex PCR, the TCRdb table keeps only in-frame clones and is missing some. The table includes under 20,000 clones, almost 85% detected once. Sequenced sample: tumor tissue from Merkel cell carcinoma. The receptors shown here come from a human donor with Merkel cell carcinoma.

The genes are TRBV7-2 and TRBJ1-2; 9 nucleotides match TRBD1. This CDR3 has 14 amino acids. J was trimmed by 2 bases and V by 7 bases; bases with no gene match: 5. Germline CDR1 SGHTA, CDR2 FQGNSA. DNA of the CDR3: TGTGCCAGCACCAGGGACAGGGTCAACTATGGCTACACCTTC. It yields the protein CASTRDRVNYGYTF.

The CDR3 region has the DNA TGTGCCAGCACCCACCCACAGGGAGTCACTGAAGCTTTCTTT. Its protein is CASTHPQGVTEAFF. This chain uses TRBV5-8 with TRBJ1-1; weak D call: TRBD1 (6 bases). Germline lookup yields CDR1 SGHTS and CDR2 YDEGEE. Trimming removed 6 bases from V and 4 bases from J, with 16 bases in between. The CDR3 is 14 amino acids.

The chain uses TRBV6-5 and TRBJ1-1, with D unclear. Trimming removed 0 bases from V and 1 base from J, with 6 bases in between. The CDR3 runs 14 residues. The germline V gene encodes CDR1 MNHEY and CDR2 SVGAGI. CDR3 sequence: CASSYSPWNTEAFF. CDR3 bases: TGTGCCAGCAGTTACTCGCCGTGGAACACTGAAGCTTTCTTT.